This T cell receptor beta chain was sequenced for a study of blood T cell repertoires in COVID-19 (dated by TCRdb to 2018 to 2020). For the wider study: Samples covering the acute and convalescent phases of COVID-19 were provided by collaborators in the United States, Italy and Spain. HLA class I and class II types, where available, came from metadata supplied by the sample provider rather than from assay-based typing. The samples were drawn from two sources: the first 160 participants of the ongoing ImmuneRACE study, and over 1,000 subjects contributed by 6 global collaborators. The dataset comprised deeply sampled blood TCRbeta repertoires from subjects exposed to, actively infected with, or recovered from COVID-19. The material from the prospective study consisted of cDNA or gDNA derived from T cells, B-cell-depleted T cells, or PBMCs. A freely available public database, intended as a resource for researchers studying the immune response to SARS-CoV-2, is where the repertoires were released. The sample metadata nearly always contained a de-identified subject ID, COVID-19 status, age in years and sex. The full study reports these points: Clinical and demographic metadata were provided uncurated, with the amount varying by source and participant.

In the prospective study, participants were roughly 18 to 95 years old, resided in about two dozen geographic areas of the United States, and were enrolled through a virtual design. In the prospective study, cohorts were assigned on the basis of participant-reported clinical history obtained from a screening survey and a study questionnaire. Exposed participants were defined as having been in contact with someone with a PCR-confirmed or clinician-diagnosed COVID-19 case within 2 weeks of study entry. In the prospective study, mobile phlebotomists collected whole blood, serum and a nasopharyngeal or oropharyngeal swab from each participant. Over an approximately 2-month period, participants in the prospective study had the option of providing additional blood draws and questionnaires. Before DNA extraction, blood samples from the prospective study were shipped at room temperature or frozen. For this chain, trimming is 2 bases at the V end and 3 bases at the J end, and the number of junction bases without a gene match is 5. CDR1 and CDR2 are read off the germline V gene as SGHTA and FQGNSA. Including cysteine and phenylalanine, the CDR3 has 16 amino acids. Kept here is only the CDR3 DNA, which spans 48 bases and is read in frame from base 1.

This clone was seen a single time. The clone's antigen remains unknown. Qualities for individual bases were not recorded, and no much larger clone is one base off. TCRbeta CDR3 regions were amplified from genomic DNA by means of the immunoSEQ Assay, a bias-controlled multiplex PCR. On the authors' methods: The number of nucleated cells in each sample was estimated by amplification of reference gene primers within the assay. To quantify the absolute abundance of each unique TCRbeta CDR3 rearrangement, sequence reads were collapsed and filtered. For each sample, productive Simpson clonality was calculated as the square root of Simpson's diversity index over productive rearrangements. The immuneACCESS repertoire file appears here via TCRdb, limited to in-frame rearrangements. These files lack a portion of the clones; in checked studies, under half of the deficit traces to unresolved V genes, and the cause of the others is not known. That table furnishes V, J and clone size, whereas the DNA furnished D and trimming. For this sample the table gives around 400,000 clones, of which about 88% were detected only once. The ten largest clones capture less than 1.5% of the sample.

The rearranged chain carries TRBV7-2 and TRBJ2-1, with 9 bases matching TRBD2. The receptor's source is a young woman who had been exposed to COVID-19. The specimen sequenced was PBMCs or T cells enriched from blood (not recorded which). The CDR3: CASSLNGRGGYNEQFF. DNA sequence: TGTGCCAGCAGCTTAAATGGGCGGGGGGGCTACAATGAGCAGTTCTTC.